Listed below are T cell receptor beta chains from one sample, sequenced in a study of CXCR3-negative and CXCR3-positive naive CD8 T cells. TCRdb reworked the 5' RACE reads into one entry per CDR3 protein, no DNA. Its table lists 84,000 or so distinct CDR3 sequences. The sample comprised naive CXCR3- CD8+ T cells from blood. The source is a human donor in good health. Some clones in this sample may be carry-over from other donors' samples. CDR3s include the opening cysteine and the closing phenylalanine or tryptophan.

j_call | v_call | cdr3_aa
TRBJ2-5 | TRBV4-1 | CASSQSLGKETQYF
TRBJ2-3 | TRBV7-3 | CASSLGTSGTDTQYF
TRBJ2-1 | TRBV12-3/TRBV12-4 | CASSPPNNEQFF
TRBJ2-7 | TRBV2 | CASSVEGSYEQYF
TRBJ2-5 | TRBV2 | CASSRTGSDTTQYF
TRBJ1-5 | TRBV2 | CASSDQTGDQPQHF
TRBJ2-3 | TRBV20-1 | CSARGLAGDTDTQYF
TRBJ2-5 | TRBV28 | CASNSVRNQETQYF
TRBJ2-7 | TRBV27 | CASSLGHEQYF
TRBJ2-1 | TRBV29-1 | CSVEVVGQVTYEQFF
TRBJ1-1 | TRBV6-5 | CASSYSNWGEAFF
TRBJ1-4 | TRBV5-1 | CASSRDRVCDEKLFF
TRBJ2-3 | TRBV29-1 | CSGLAGGPVTDTQYF
TRBJ2-1 | TRBV13 | CASSLVADSYNEQFF
TRBJ2-3 | TRBV29-1 | CSVGSGASTDTQYF
TRBJ2-7 | TRBV12-3/TRBV12-4 | CASRESNSYEQYF
TRBJ2-1 | TRBV20-1 | CSASASSGTNEQFF
TRBJ2-5 | TRBV20-1 | CSAVDTDRDRAFLETQYF
TRBJ1-1 | TRBV7-9 | CASSLMDRGLGTEAFF
TRBJ2-1 | TRBV6-5 | CASRSGLAGGYSYNEQFF